The 25 T cell receptor beta chains below all came from one sample that was sequenced in a study of post-analysis software for immune sequencing data. These receptors are not linked to any known antigen. Findings of the study overall: Elevated frequency relative to controls characterized four or five TRBV segments in patients, TRBV5-6, TRBV5-1 and TRBV20-1 among them.

The authors incorporated unique molecular identifiers into the TCR beta cDNA libraries. One entry per CDR3 protein results from TCRdb running MiXCR on the PCR reads. Of hundreds of thousands of distinct CDR3 sequences detected, around 50% appear once; the ten largest clones hold about 4.8%. Sequenced material: blood. Source of these receptors: a girl between 10 and 17 years old with multiple sclerosis.

This clonotype was observed a handful of times. Relative to the germline gene, one junction end is altered; a read error may explain this. The chain carries TRBV6-5 and TRBJ2-7; 13 positions agree with TRBD2. CDR3 length: 15 residues. The germline V gene has CDR1 MNHEY and CDR2 SVGAGI. The CDR3, as DNA: TGCGCCAGCAGCTACGGACTAGCGGGGGCCTACGAGCAGTACTTC. Translating gives CASSYGLAGAYEQYF.

This clonotype appeared once. The rearrangement joins TRBV3-1 to TRBJ2-1; a weak D match, TRBD2 (7 bases). Germline V gives CDR1 LGHDT, CDR2 YNNKEL (reference sequence). Trimming shortened V by 0 bases and J by 3 bases, and 18 bases separated the two germline ends. The CDR3 has 18 amino acids. The CDR3 reads CASSQDYGSGGHYNEQFF. CDR3 coding DNA: TGTGCCAGCAGCCAAGATTATGGCTCGGGGGGACACTACAATGAGCAGTTCTTC.

This clonotype was seen a handful of times. V gene TRBV14 combines with J gene TRBJ2-7, with 9 bases matching TRBD1. J was trimmed by 4 bases and V by 0 bases; bases with no gene match: 4. The CDR3 spans 15 residues. Per germline, CDR1 SGHDN and CDR2 FVKESK. The CDR3 loop reads CASSQDTGGAYEQYF. The CDR3 DNA is TGTGCCAGCAGCCAAGATACAGGGGGCGCGTACGAGCAGTACTTC.

In its sample, this clonotype was seen a few times. This rearrangement joins TRBV6-2 or TRBV6-3 to TRBJ2-7, with 7 bases that match TRBD1. The length of the CDR3 is 15 residues. Germline CDR1 and CDR2: MNHEY and SVGEGT. Unmatched junction bases numbered 18, after V lost 9 bases and J lost 7 bases. The DNA of the CDR3 is TGTGCCAGTATACCCGAAGGGGGCCCAATGGTGGAGCAGTACTTC. Translating it yields CASIPEGGPMVEQYF.

The gene calls are TRBV10-3 and TRBJ2-5; 10 bases are shared with TRBD1. The V and J ends lost 2 bases and 4 bases, in that order; junction bases with no gene match: 4. This CDR3 spans 15 amino acids. Germline-derived CDR1 and CDR2 are ENHRY and SYGVKD. CDR3 nucleotides: TGTGCCATCAGTGAGGGGTGGGACAGGGGAGAGACCCAGTACTTC. Translating gives CAISEGWDRGETQYF.

This clonotype was detected a few times. This sequence joins TRBV7-3 and TRBJ2-7; 7 nucleotides align to TRBD1. The assigned J gene may be wrong: the sequence end matches TRBJ2-4 better. Germline CDR1 reads SGHTA; CDR2 reads FQGTGA. This CDR3 region has 14 residues. CDR3 bases: TGTGCCAGCAGCAACGAGGGGGCTGGGGACATTCAGTACTTC. It encodes CASSNEGAGDIQYF.

The CDR3 DNA sequence: TGCGCCAGCAGCCCGGCTAAGGGTTCTAGCGGGGGCTACAATGAGCAGTTCTTC. This encodes CASSPAKGSSGGYNEQFF. The rearrangement joins TRBV5-1 to TRBJ2-1; 10 bases are a match to TRBD2. The CDR3 is made up of 18 amino acids. Germline CDR1 reads SGHRS; CDR2 reads YFSETQ. Trimming cost V 4 bases and J 3 bases; bases outside gene matches: 13.

The chain couples TRBV7-6 to TRBJ1-5; TRBD1 might be the D (6 bases). The germline V and J ends were trimmed by 5 bases and 5 bases, with 10 bases remaining between them. CDR3 size: 13 residues. Per germline, CDR1 SGHVS and CDR2 FNYEAQ. The CDR3: CASSRDTYQPQHF. In DNA, the CDR3 is TGTGCCAGCAGCCGGGACACCTATCAGCCCCAGCATTTT.

Only one count was recorded for this clonotype. The chain recombines TRBV29-1 with TRBJ1-1; the D is unclear. Germline loops: CDR1 SQVTM, CDR2 ANQGSEA. The CDR3 has 13 residues. Trimming stripped 3 bases from V and 0 bases from J, with 8 bases between. CDR3 coding DNA: TGCAGCGTTGAGAACGGTATGAACACTGAAGCTTTCTTT. This gives the protein CSVENGMNTEAFF.

This chain links TRBV29-1 with TRBJ2-7; 9 bases map to TRBD2. After removal of 4 bases from V and 0 bases from J, the junction contained 4 bases not matched to a gene. The CDR3 sequence is 14 residues long. CDR1 and CDR2 from the germline V gene are SQVTM and ANQGSEA. As DNA, the CDR3 is TGCAGCGTTGGAGCGGGAGGACCCTCCTACGAGCAGTACTTC. It specifies CSVGAGGPSYEQYF.

This clonotype was seen a handful of times. This chain connects TRBV7-9 to TRBJ2-7; tentatively, D is TRBD1 or TRBD2 (5 bases each). Per the germline V gene, CDR1 is SEHNR and CDR2 is FQNEAQ (reference sequence). Deletions cut 5 bases from V and 6 bases from J, with 17 bases between. The CDR3 length is 14 residues. The CDR3 region has the DNA TGTGCCAGCAGCCTAAACGGGGCCCTCGGCGAGCAGTACTTC. Protein sequence: CASSLNGALGEQYF.

This clonotype was observed a few times. V and J are TRBV20-1 and TRBJ1-2; 11 bases match TRBD1. After removal of 6 bases from V and 7 bases from J, the junction contained 7 bases not matched to a gene. Germline CDR1 DFQATT, CDR2 SNEGSKA (reference sequence). The length of the CDR3 is 13 residues. The CDR3 loop reads CSAPGQGVAGYTF. The CDR3 DNA sequence: TGCAGTGCGCCGGGACAGGGGGTAGCTGGCTACACCTTC.

This clonotype was detected a few times. This chain uses TRBV12-3 or TRBV12-4 with TRBJ2-3; D not resolved. Trimming pared 10 bases from V and 5 bases from J, leaving 10 bases between. The CDR3 spans 11 residues. The CDR3 DNA reads TGTGCCAACTCAGTTGGAGATACGCAGTATTTT. Translating it yields CANSVGDTQYF.

This clonotype occurred a few times. The rearrangement uses TRBV7-2 and TRBJ2-3, with D uncertain. Per the germline V gene, CDR1 is SGHTA and CDR2 is FQGNSA. Trimming removed 5 bases from V and 2 bases from J, with 17 bases in between. This CDR3 spans 16 amino acids. CDR3: CASSPKTVSYTDTQYF. The CDR3 DNA reads as TGTGCCAGCAGCCCTAAGACGGTCTCGTACACAGATACGCAGTATTTT.

The V and J genes are TRBV4-2 and TRBJ2-2; no clear D. The germline V gene encodes CDR1 LGHNA and CDR2 YNFKEQ. This CDR3 contains 16 residues. V was shortened by 4 bases and J by 9 bases, with 21 bases between the two germline ends. CDR3 nucleotide sequence: TGTGCCAGCAGCCCCCAGCCCGCCCAGGCCGTCAGGGAGCTGTTTTTT. Residues: CASSPQPAQAVRELFF.

The rearrangement links TRBV12-3 or TRBV12-4 to TRBJ1-5; TRBD1 aligns across 9 bases. This CDR3 region has 15 residues. Trimming removed 6 bases from V and 6 bases from J; junction bases left unmatched: 9. The CDR3 DNA sequence: TGTGCCAGCAGGTGGACAGGGGATGAACGTCAGCCCCAGCATTTT. Residues: CASRWTGDERQPQHF.

V is TRBV9 and J is TRBJ2-1; 7 positions match TRBD2. Germline CDR1 and CDR2: SGDLS and YYNGEE. CDR3 length equals 15 residues. Trimming took 3 bases from V and 5 from J; bases not matched to a gene: 8. CDR3 in DNA: TGTGCCAGCAGCGGTCGGTTAGCGGGCCACAATGAGCAGTTCTTC. Protein product: CASSGRLAGHNEQFF.

The J gene is TRBJ2-1, the V gene TRBV18; no firm D call. The CDR3 spans 11 residues. Germline lookup yields CDR1 KGHSH and CDR2 LQKENI. V lost 3 bases and J 8 bases, leaving 5 bases between the germline ends. The CDR3 sequence is CASSPQDEQFF. CDR3 nucleotides: TGTGCCAGCTCACCTCAGGATGAGCAGTTCTTC. Looking up the rest from reference TRBV18 and TRBJ2-1 gives the full variable domain: NAGVMQNPRHLVRRRGQEARLRCSPMKGHSHVYWYRQLPEEGLKFMVYLQKENIIDESGMPKERFSAEFPKEGPSILRIQQVVRGDSAAYFCASSPQDEQFFGPGTRLTVL.

This clonotype has just a few counts. The chain couples TRBV15 to TRBJ2-1, with D perhaps matching TRBD1 or TRBD2 (6 bases each). The V and J ends lost 1 base and 0 bases respectively, with 16 bases between them. This CDR3 has 18 amino acids. Germline V gene data show CDR1 as LNHNV and CDR2 as YYDKDF (reference sequence). The CDR3 is CATSRGGLQGGSYNEQFF. As DNA, the CDR3 is TGTGCCACCAGCAGAGGGGGGTTACAGGGAGGCTCCTACAATGAGCAGTTCTTC.

Concerning this clonotype itself: At one of its ends the junction is not consistent with the germline gene, which may arise from a read error. This chain uses TRBV28 with TRBJ1-2; D uncertain. The CDR3 totals 13 residues. Germline V CDR1 and CDR2: MDHEN, SYDVKM. In nucleotides, the CDR3 is TGTGTCAGCAGTTTGAGCATGAACTATGGCTACACCTTC. Its protein is CVSSLSMNYGYTF.

The chain uses TRBV7-8 and TRBJ2-1; 9 positions agree with TRBD1. The V and J ends lost 4 bases and 7 bases, in that order; junction bases with no gene match: 5. The CDR3 is 14 residues long. Per the germline V gene, CDR1 is SGHVS and CDR2 is FQNEAQ. The CDR3 region has the DNA TGTGCCAGCAGCTCCGGGACAGGGCTAAATGAGCAGTTCTTC. This translates into CASSSGTGLNEQFF.

This clonotype occurred a few times. This chain connects TRBV27 to TRBJ2-5; D is unresolved. Matching the DNA end better, TRBJ2-7 makes the J call doubtful. This CDR3 spans 14 amino acids. Germline lookup yields CDR1 MNHEY and CDR2 SMNVEV (reference sequence). CDR3 loop: CASIGVYSTGEQYF. The CDR3 nucleotides read TGTGCCAGCATAGGTGTCTACAGTACGGGCGAGCAGTACTTC.

J is TRBJ1-2 and V is TRBV29-1, with a tentative D call TRBD1 (6 bases). Trimming pared 7 bases from V and 6 bases from J, leaving 12 bases between. CDR1 is SQVTM and CDR2 is ANQGSEA in the germline V gene. CDR3 length: 11 residues. The DNA for the CDR3 is TGCAGCGCCGACAGGACCGATGGCTACACCTTC. It specifies CSADRTDGYTF.

In its sample, this clonotype was seen a few times. This sequence joins TRBV27 and TRBJ2-1; tentative D call: TRBD1 (6 bases). V was trimmed by 5 bases and J by 4 bases, leaving 9 bases between them. The CDR3 loop spans 13 amino acids. CDR1 is MNHEY, CDR2 SMNVEV, per germline (reference sequence). The CDR3 region is CASSPGTYNEQFF. The CDR3 bases are TGTGCCAGCAGTCCCGGGACATACAATGAGCAGTTCTTC.

This clonotype was seen once. The rearrangement uses TRBV29-1 and TRBJ2-1; TRBD1 agrees at 8 bases. The CDR3 has 12 residues. CDR1 is SQVTM, CDR2 ANQGSEA, per germline. Germline trimming cut 7 bases from V and 6 bases from J; bases unmatched to any gene: 5. CDR3 sequence: CSATGAGNEQFF. The CDR3, as DNA: TGCAGCGCGACAGGGGCCGGCAATGAGCAGTTCTTC.